This TCR beta chain was obtained from a study of cytomegalovirus exposure and HLA in healthy donors. Study-wide results and caveats: When a later analysis compared HLA-associated TCR beta chains with equally common others, the HLA-associated chains turned out to be more clonally expanded and to have lower generation probabilities.

As to this clone: Its antigen remains unidentified.

Use of 60 Vbeta and 13 Jbeta primers characterized the PCR. Clones were read by immunoSEQ multiplex PCR, and TCRdb kept only the in-frame ones, dropping some. The top ten clones hold about 8.1% of a sample with some 140,000 clones, around 83% of them seen once. The material sequenced was PBMCs. This sequence was found in a woman in her forties or fifties in good health and CMV-seropositive.

The CDR3 loop reads CASSTQRGYSYEQYF. CDR3 bases: TGTGCCAGCAGCACCCAGCGGGGGTACTCCTACGAGCAGTACTTC. This rearrangement joins TRBV7-2 to TRBJ2-7; 8 bases match TRBD2. The CDR3 totals 15 residues. Germline V CDR1 and CDR2: SGHTA, FQGNSA. The J segment lost 0 bases and the V segment lost 5 bases, leaving 6 bases of the junction unmatched. Full variable domain (rest looked up from reference TRBV7-2 and TRBJ2-7): GAGVSQSPSNKVTEKGKDVELRCDPISGHTALYWYRQSLGQGLEFLIYFQGNSAPDKSGLPSDRFSAERTGGSVSTLTIQRTQQEDSAVYLCASSTQRGYSYEQYFGPGTRLTVT.